Sequencing of this TCR beta chain was carried out in a study of Graves' ophthalmopathy and Graves' hyperthyroidism. Study-wide results and caveats: Also, most clonotypes expanded in the thyroid above 0.001 frequency appeared in blood. With around 70% sensitivity and roughly 72% specificity, the model predicted ophthalmopathy progression. Using 13 signatures, a model distinguished ophthalmopathy from stable hyperthyroidism, reaching around 86% sensitivity and over 65% specificity.

At least ten counts were recorded for this clonotype. Its antigen is not identified. As the template, RNA transcripts were used to amplify TCR beta CDR3 regions. A first-round RT-PCR used HTBI primers, followed by a second-round multiplex PCR. A single record per CDR3 protein comes from TCRdb applying MiXCR to the multiplex PCR reads. The profile covers some 360,000 distinct CDR3 sequences, with approximately 18% appearing a single time and 2% to 3% taken by the ten largest. Excluded were patients with other autoimmune diseases, uncontrolled infections, pregnancy or lactation. Germline V gene data show CDR1 as LNHDA and CDR2 as SQIVND (reference sequence). CDR3 size: 18 residues. The ends were cut back, 5 bases at V and 1 base at J, with 21 bases in the middle.

The V and J genes are TRBV19 and TRBJ1-5; D perhaps matches TRBD1 (6 bases). The receptor comes from an adult woman with stable Graves' hyperthyroidism. The sample taken for sequencing was peripheral blood. The CDR3 reads CASSSRRGAGLSNQPQHF. Here the CDR3 DNA reads TGTGCCAGTAGTTCCCGTCGGGGGGCTGGTCTAAGCAATCAGCCCCAGCATTTT.